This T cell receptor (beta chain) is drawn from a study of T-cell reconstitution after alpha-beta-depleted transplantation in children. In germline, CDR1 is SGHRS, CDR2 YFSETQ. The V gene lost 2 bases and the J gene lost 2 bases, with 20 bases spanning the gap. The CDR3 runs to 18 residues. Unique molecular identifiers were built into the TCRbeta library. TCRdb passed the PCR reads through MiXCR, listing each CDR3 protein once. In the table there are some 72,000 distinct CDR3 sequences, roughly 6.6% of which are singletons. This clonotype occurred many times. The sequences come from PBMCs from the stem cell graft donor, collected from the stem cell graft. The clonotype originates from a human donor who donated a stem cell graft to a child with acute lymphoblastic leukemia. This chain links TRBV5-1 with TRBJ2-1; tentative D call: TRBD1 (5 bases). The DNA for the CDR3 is TGCGCCAGCAGCTTAACCCGATGGGGCGGAGCCACCTACAATGAGCAGTTCTTC. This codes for CASSLTRWGGATYNEQFF.